The 21 T cell receptor beta chains presented below share a single source sample, sequenced in a study of T cells in women clearing cervical HPV infection. The data were produced by immunoSEQ multiplex PCR, yet TCRdb's version contains in-frame clones alone and is incomplete. The ten most abundant clones cover less than 8% of a sample with 30,000 to 40,000 clones. The sample taken for sequencing was blood buffy coat. These receptors were collected from a woman aged 18 to 75 with a cervical HPV16 infection that either progressed to CIN3+ or cleared (not recorded which).

On this clone: With the read ending 3 residues before the CDR3 end, the germline J gene is used to fill in that end. The genes are TRBV9 and TRBJ2-7, with 7 positions matching TRBD1. Germline V lookup: CDR1 SGDLS, CDR2 YYNGEE. V lost 0 bases and J lost 6; bases outside the gene matches: 3. This CDR3 has 13 residues. CDR3 DNA (partial): TGTGCCAGCAGCGTAGGGACAGGCCTCGAG. The encoded protein is CASSVGTGLE. The entire CDR3 sequence reads CASSVGTGLEQYF.

As regards this clone: The read stops 3 residues short of the end of the CDR3; the missing end is completed from the germline J gene. This sequence joins TRBV2 and TRBJ2-7; TRBD2 agrees at 15 bases. The ends lost 7 bases at V and 3 bases at J; junction bases unmatched: 10. The CDR3 is 17 residues long. CDR1 and CDR2 from the germline V gene are SNHLY and FYNNEI. The CDR3 loop is CASKPGLAGGRSYEQYF. The CDR3 bases that were read are TGTGCCAGCAAGCCGGGACTAGCGGGGGGACGTAGCTACGAG.

About this clone: The read gets to within 3 residues of the CDR3 end, and the germline J gene fills in the rest. The chain joins TRBV20-1 to TRBJ2-4; maybe TRBD1 (6 bases). The V gene's germline CDR1 is DFQATT and CDR2 SNEGSKA (reference sequence). The CDR3 totals 12 residues. The DNA read from the CDR3 is TGCAGTGCTAGAGATAACAGGGACGGT. Translated: CSARDNRDG. The whole CDR3 protein is CSARDNRDGQYF.

On this clone itself: The CDR3 goes on 3 residues after the read ends, and that part is filled in from the germline J gene. The chain couples TRBV5-1 to TRBJ2-5; 10 bases are shared with TRBD1. V shed 0 bases and J 5 bases; nucleotides not matched to a gene: 7. Germline V gives CDR1 SGHRS, CDR2 YFSETQ. The CDR3 is 16 amino acids. Incomplete CDR3 DNA: TGCGCCAGCAGCTTGGAGACAGGGGGCGGCGGGGAGACC. Encoded protein: CASSLETGGGGET. In full, the CDR3 is CASSLETGGGGETQYF.

A word on this clone: Sequencing ends 3 residues short of the CDR3 end; the germline J gene provides the rest. The V gene is TRBV11-2, the J gene TRBJ1-6; no definite D call. The germline gives CDR1 SGHAT, CDR2 FQNNGV. CDR3 size: 14 residues. The germline V and J ends were trimmed by 0 bases and 10 bases, with 10 bases remaining between them. The sequenced part of the CDR3 DNA is TGTGCCAGCAGCTTAGATATAGGGCACTCACCC. Amino acids: CASSLDIGHSP. The entire CDR3 protein is CASSLDIGHSPLHF.

Comment on this clone: Coverage ceases 3 residues before the CDR3 finishes, and the germline J gene fills in the end. This chain uses TRBV2 with TRBJ2-7; 9 bases fit TRBD2. The V segment lost 6 bases and the J segment 6 bases; nucleotides outside the gene matches: 12. The CDR3 totals 15 residues. CDR1 SNHLY and CDR2 FYNNEI come from the germline V gene. CDR3 residues: CASRTSGSGRREQYF. CDR3 DNA, as far as it was read: TGTGCCAGCAGGACCTCGGGTAGCGGGAGACGCGAG.

As concerns this clone: The CDR3 goes on 3 residues after the read ends, and that part is filled in from the germline J gene. This sequence joins TRBV7-6 and TRBJ2-3; 7 positions agree with TRBD1. Trimming removed 5 bases from V and 3 bases from J; junction bases left unmatched: 8. CDR1 SGHVS and CDR2 FNYEAQ come from the germline V gene. CDR3 size: 15 residues. The part of the CDR3 DNA that was read is TGTGCCAGCAGCCGGCCGGGACAGTTTACAGATACG. This translates into CASSRPGQFTDT. The full CDR3 protein reads CASSRPGQFTDTQYF.

In regard to this clone: Read coverage stops 3 residues before the CDR3 terminus; the germline J gene supplies the remainder. The V call is TRBV6-1, the J call TRBJ2-7, with 7 bases that match TRBD1. The CDR3 length is 12 residues. Germline trimming cut 4 bases from V and 5 bases from J; bases unmatched to any gene: 2. CDR1 and CDR2 (germline): MNHNS, SASEGT. The CDR3 loop is CASSGDRDEQYF. The part of the CDR3 DNA that was read is TGTGCCAGCAGTGGCGACAGGGACGAG.

Remarks on this clone: The read finishes 3 residues shy of the CDR3 end, and the germline J gene is used to complete it. The chain links TRBV7-9 to TRBJ1-1; D gene uncertain. CDR3 length equals 10 residues. Germline V gene data show CDR1 as SEHNR and CDR2 as FQNEAQ (reference sequence). CDR3 bases read: TGTGCCACCGCGGGAGGTAAA. It translates to CATAGGK. The whole CDR3 protein reads CATAGGKAFF.

As to this clone: The read finishes 3 residues shy of the CDR3 end, and the germline J gene is used to complete it. This chain connects TRBV23-1 to TRBJ1-5; D perhaps matches TRBD1 (5 bases). TRBV23-1 qualifies as an ORF whose function is uncertain. V lost 8 bases to trimming and J lost 7 bases, with 21 bases between them. The CDR3 runs 15 residues. The DNA read from the CDR3 is TGCGCCAGCGGTCCCGACAGTCACTTTAGGCAGCCC. It specifies CASGPDSHFRQP. The CDR3 in full is CASGPDSHFRQPQHF.

A remark on this clone: The CDR3 end falls 3 residues outside the read, so it is completed with the germline J gene. The V gene is TRBV18, the J gene TRBJ2-3; 11 bases map to TRBD2. Looked up from germline, CDR1 is KGHSH and CDR2 is LQKENI. The CDR3 extends over 16 amino acids. V gave up 2 bases and J gave up 2 bases; unmatched junction bases: 3. The DNA read from the CDR3 is TGTGCCAGCTCACCAAGGACTAGCGGGTACACAGATACG. It is translated as CASSPRTSGYTDT. The entire CDR3 is CASSPRTSGYTDTQYF.

A word on this clone: The missing CDR3 end, 3 residues past where the read stops, is filled in from the germline J gene. The J gene is TRBJ2-7, the V gene TRBV20-1; 9 bases are shared with TRBD1. The V segment lost 6 bases and the J segment 5 bases; nucleotides outside the gene matches: 8. Germline lookup yields CDR1 DFQATT and CDR2 SNEGSKA (reference sequence). There are 13 residues in the CDR3. The CDR3: CSAPGQGVNEQYF. CDR3 bases read: TGCAGTGCCCCGGGACAGGGTGTCAACGAG.

As regards this clone: The missing CDR3 end, 3 residues past where the read stops, is filled in from the germline J gene. J is TRBJ2-7 and V is TRBV10-3; TRBD1 matches at 8 bases. V gave up 4 bases and J gave up 0 bases; unmatched junction bases: 5. This CDR3 contains 15 residues. Germline V gene lookup returns CDR1 ENHRY and CDR2 SYGVKD. The DNA read from the CDR3 is TGTGCCATCAGTGGGGGACAGGCACGCTCCTACGAG. Residues: CAISGGQARSYE. In full, the CDR3 reads CAISGGQARSYEQYF.

To note about this clone: The CDR3 is cut off 3 residues early in the read; its end comes from the germline J gene. The chain combines TRBV2 with TRBJ1-6; maybe TRBD1 (6 bases). Germline lookup yields CDR1 SNHLY and CDR2 FYNNEI. CDR3 length: 15 amino acids. Trimming took off 6 bases at V and 0 bases at J, with 9 bases between the two ends. CDR3 bases read: TGTGCCAGCAGAGCGGACAGCTCCTATAATTCACCC. Protein: CASRADSSYNSP. The complete CDR3 reads CASRADSSYNSPLHF. The variable domain in full, completed from reference TRBV2 and TRBJ1-6, reads EPEVTQTPSHQVTQMGQEVILRCVPISNHLYFYWYRQILGQKVEFLVSFYNNEISEKSEIFDDQFSVERPDGSNFTLKIRSTKLEDSAMYFCASRADSSYNSPLHFGNGTRLTVT.

Notes on this clone: From the germline J gene comes the end of the CDR3, since the read stops 3 residues before it. The rearrangement links TRBV28 to TRBJ1-3; D is undetermined. The CDR3 sequence is 16 residues long. CDR1 and CDR2 (germline): MDHEN, SYDVKM. V was clipped by 2 bases and J by 2 bases, with 13 bases between them. The CDR3 loop reads CASSLVTLAAGNTIYF. The part of the CDR3 DNA that was read is TGTGCCAGCAGTTTAGTCACCCTAGCTGCTGGAAACACC.

Comments on this clone: The read gets to within 3 residues of the CDR3 end, and the germline J gene fills in the rest. The genes are TRBV4-1 and TRBJ1-1; 10 positions agree with TRBD1. Germline V gene lookup returns CDR1 MGHRA and CDR2 YSYEKL. J gave up 2 bases and V 1 base, and 1 base lay outside the gene matches. The CDR3 extends over 15 amino acids. The CDR3 protein is CASSQGQGANTEAFF. The CDR3 DNA, read in part, is TGCGCCAGCAGCCAAGGACAGGGGGCTAACACTGAA.

Regarding this clone: The CDR3 goes on 3 residues after the read ends, and that part is filled in from the germline J gene. The genes are TRBV7-2 and TRBJ2-5, with D unresolved. Per germline, CDR1 SGHTA and CDR2 FQGNSA. The V end lost 5 bases, the J end lost 4 bases, and 14 bases lay between the germline ends. The CDR3 runs 14 residues. The CDR3: CASSPSRVAETQYF. CDR3 DNA, as far as it was read: TGTGCCAGCAGCCCGAGTCGGGTTGCAGAGACC.

The CDR3 sequence is CASSQSGGAYEQYF. The CDR3 DNA, read in part, is TGCGCCAGCAGTCAATCGGGGGGGGCCTACGAG. The chain joins TRBV23-1 to TRBJ2-7, with TRBD2 identical over 7 bases. The CDR3 is cut off 3 residues early in the read; its end comes from the germline J gene. TRBV23-1 is an open reading frame whose function is uncertain. The CDR3 contains 14 residues. J was trimmed by 2 bases and V by 0 bases; bases with no gene match: 1.

On this clone: Read coverage stops 3 residues before the CDR3 terminus; the germline J gene supplies the remainder. The V gene is TRBV20-1, the J gene TRBJ2-7, with a possible D match to TRBD2 (5 bases). The V and J ends lost 0 bases and 0 bases respectively, with 12 bases between them. Germline V gene lookup returns CDR1 DFQATT and CDR2 SNEGSKA (reference sequence). There are 15 residues in the CDR3. The CDR3: CSARDKAEHSYEQYF. The DNA read from the CDR3 is TGCAGTGCTAGAGATAAAGCGGAACACTCCTACGAG.

Regarding this clone: The CDR3 is cut off 3 residues early in the read; its end comes from the germline J gene. The chain couples TRBV2 to TRBJ1-4; D is unresolved. Per the germline V gene, CDR1 is SNHLY and CDR2 is FYNNEI. The CDR3 length is 18 residues. The V end lost 1 base, the J end lost 0 bases, and 15 bases lay between the germline ends. The part of the CDR3 DNA that was read is TGTGCCAGCAGTGAAGGAAAGGGCAGTCTTTCAACTAATGAAAAA. Translated, it gives CASSEGKGSLSTNEK. In full, the CDR3 reads CASSEGKGSLSTNEKLFF.

With respect to this clone: Coverage ceases 3 residues before the CDR3 finishes, and the germline J gene fills in the end. The gene calls are TRBV7-7 and TRBJ2-7; tentatively, D is TRBD2 (6 bases). Between the trimmed V and J ends, which lost 4 bases and 4 bases, there was a span of 11 bases. CDR3 length: 13 amino acids. Looked up from germline, CDR1 is SSHAT and CDR2 is FNYEAQ (reference sequence). The CDR3 loop is CASSSEGGYEQYF. CDR3 bases read: TGTGCCAGCAGCTCAGAAGGAGGGTACGAG.